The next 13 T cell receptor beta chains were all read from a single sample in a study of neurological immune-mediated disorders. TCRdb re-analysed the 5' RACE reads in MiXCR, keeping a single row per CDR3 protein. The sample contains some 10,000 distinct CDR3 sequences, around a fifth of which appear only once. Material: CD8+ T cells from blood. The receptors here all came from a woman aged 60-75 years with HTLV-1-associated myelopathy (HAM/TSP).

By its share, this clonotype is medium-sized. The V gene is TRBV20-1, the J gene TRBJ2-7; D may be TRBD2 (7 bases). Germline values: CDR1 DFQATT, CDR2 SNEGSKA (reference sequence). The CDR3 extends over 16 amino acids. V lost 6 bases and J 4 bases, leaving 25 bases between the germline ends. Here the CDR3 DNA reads TGCAGTGCCCTAGAGGGGTCGGGGGGCTTTACTTACGAGCAGTACTTC. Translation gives CSALEGSGGFTYEQYF.

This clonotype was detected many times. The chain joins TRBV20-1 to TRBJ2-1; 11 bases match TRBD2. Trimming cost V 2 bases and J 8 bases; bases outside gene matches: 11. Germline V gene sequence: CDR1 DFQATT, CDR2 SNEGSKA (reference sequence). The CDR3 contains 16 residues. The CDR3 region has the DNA TGCAGTGCTAGATCTAGCGGGGGGTTCGCCGGGGATGAGCAGTTCTTC. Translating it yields CSARSSGGFAGDEQFF.

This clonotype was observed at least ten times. The CDR3 nucleotides read TGTGCCAGCAGTTGGGTAACTAGCACAGATACGCAGTATTTT. This sequence encodes CASSWVTSTDTQYF. This sequence joins TRBV27 and TRBJ2-3, with D uncertain. V shed 4 bases and J shed 0 bases, with 8 bases lying between them. The CDR3 consists of 14 residues. Germline CDR1 is MNHEY and CDR2 is SMNVEV (reference sequence).

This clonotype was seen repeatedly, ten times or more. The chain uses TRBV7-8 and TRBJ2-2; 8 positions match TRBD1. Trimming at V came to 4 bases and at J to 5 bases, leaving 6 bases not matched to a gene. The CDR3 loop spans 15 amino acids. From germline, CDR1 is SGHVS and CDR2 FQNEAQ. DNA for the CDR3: TGTGCCAGCAGCTACAGGGGGTCGTGGACCGGGGAGCTGTTTTTT. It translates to CASSYRGSWTGELFF.

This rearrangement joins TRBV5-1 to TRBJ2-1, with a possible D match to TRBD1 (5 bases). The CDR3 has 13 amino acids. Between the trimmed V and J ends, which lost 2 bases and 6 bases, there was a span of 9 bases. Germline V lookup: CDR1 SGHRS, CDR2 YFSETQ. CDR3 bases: TGCGCCAGCAGCTTCCAGGGATTCAATGAGCAGTTCTTC. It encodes CASSFQGFNEQFF. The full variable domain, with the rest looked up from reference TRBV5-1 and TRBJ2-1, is KAGVTQTPRYLIKTRGQQVTLSCSPISGHRSVSWYQQTPGQGLQFLFEYFSETQRNKGNFPGRFSGRQFSNSRSEMNVSTLELGDSALYLCASSFQGFNEQFFGPGTRLTVL.

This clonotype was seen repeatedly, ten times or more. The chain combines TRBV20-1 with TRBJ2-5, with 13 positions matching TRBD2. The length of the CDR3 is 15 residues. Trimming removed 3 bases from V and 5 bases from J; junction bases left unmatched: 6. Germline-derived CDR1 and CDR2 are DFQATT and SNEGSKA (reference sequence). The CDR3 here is CSASGTSGEWETQYF. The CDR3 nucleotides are TGCAGTGCTAGCGGGACTAGCGGGGAGTGGGAGACCCAGTACTTC.

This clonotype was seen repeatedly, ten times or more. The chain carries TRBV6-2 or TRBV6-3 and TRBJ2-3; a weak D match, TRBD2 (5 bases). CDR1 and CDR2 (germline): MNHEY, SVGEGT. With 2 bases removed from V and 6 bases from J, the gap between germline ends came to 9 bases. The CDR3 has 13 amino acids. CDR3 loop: CASSYGSVDTQYF. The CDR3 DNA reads TGTGCCAGCAGTTACGGGAGTGTTGATACGCAGTATTTT.

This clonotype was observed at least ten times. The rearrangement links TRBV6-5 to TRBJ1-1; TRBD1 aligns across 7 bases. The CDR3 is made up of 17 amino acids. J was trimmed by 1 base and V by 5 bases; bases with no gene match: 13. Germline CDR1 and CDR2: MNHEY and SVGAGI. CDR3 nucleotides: TGTGCCAGCAGTAACGGACAGGAGGTATTCTCGAACACTGAAGCTTTCTTT. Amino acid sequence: CASSNGQEVFSNTEAFF.

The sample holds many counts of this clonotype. The CDR3 coding sequence is TGCAGTGTTAAATGGGCGGAAGGGTCATATGGCTACACCTTC. Translating it yields CSVKWAEGSYGYTF. This rearrangement joins TRBV20-1 to TRBJ1-2; D gene uncertain. V lost 7 bases, J lost 5 bases, and 20 bases lay in between. The germline gives CDR1 DFQATT, CDR2 SNEGSKA (reference sequence). This CDR3 comprises 14 residues.

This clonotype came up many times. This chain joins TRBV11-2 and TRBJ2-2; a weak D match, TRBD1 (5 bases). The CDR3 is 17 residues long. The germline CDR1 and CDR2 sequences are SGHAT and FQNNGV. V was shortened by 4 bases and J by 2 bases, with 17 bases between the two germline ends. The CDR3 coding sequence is TGTGCCAGCAGCTCCCGCGGCAGGGAACTCAACACCGGGGAGCTGTTTTTT. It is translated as CASSSRGRELNTGELFF.

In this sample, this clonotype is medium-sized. The CDR3 nucleotides read TGTGCCACCAGCAGAGAAGGGGGTAATCAGCCCCAGCATTTT. Encoded protein: CATSREGGNQPQHF. V usage is TRBV15 and J usage is TRBJ1-5; a weak D match, TRBD1 (6 bases). V lost 0 bases to trimming and J lost 4 bases, with 7 bases between them. CDR1 and CDR2 (germline): LNHNV, YYDKDF (reference sequence). The CDR3 is made up of 14 amino acids. The full variable domain, completed using reference TRBV15 and TRBJ1-5, is DAMVIQNPRYQVTQFGKPVTLSCSQTLNHNVMYWYQQKSSQAPKLLFHYYDKDFNNEADTPDNFQSRRPNTSFCFLDIRSPGLGDTAMYLCATSREGGNQPQHFGDGTRLSIL.

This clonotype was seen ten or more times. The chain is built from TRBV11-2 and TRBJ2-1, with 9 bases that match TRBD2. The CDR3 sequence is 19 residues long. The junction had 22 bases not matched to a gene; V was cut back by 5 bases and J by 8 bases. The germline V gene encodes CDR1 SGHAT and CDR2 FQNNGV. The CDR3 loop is CASSGAYGTSWSGFDEQFF. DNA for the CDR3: TGTGCCAGCAGCGGTGCTTATGGGACTAGCTGGAGCGGGTTCGATGAGCAGTTCTTC.

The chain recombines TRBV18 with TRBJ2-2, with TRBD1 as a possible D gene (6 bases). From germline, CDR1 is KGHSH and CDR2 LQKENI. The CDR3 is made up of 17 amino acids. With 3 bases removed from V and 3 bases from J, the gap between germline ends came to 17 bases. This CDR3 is CASSPQGQRQDTGELFF. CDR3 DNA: TGTGCCAGCTCACCCCAGGGGCAGAGACAGGACACCGGGGAGCTGTTTTTT.